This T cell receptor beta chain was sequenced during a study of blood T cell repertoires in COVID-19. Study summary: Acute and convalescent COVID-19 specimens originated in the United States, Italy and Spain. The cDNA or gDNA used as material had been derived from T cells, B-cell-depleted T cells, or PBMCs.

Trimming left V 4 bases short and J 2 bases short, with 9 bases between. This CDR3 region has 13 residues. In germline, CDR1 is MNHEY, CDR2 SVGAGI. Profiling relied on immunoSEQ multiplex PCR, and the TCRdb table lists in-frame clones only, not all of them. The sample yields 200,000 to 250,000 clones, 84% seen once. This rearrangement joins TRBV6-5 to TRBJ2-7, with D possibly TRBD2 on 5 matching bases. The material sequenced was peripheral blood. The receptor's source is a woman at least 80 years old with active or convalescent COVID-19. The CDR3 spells CASSFPGTYEQYF. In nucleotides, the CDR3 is TGTGCCAGCAGTTTCCCCGGGACCTACGAGCAGTACTTC.